This T cell receptor beta chain was recovered during a study of T-cell memory formation after mild COVID-19. The TCR alpha and TCR beta cDNA libraries, bearing sample barcodes and UMIs, were generated by 5'RACE using constant-segment primers. TCRdb passed the 5' RACE reads through MiXCR, listing each CDR3 protein once. The data contain about 260,000 distinct CDR3 sequences, approximately 8.4% of them singletons. This CDR3 contains 13 residues. V was pared by 7 bases and J by 6 bases, with 1 base of the junction left unmatched. Germline CDR1 reads MNHEY; CDR2 reads SVGEGT. Sequenced sample: PBMCs or a T cell subset sorted from them (not recorded which). This sequence was found in a man aged 18 to 35 who had mild COVID-19 (a few samples of this study predate the infection). Cell type and time point are not known. The J gene is TRBJ2-3, the V gene TRBV6-2 or TRBV6-3, with TRBD2 matching 13 bases. DNA of the CDR3: TGTGCCAGCAAACTAGCGGGGGGGGATACGCAGTATTTT. This sequence encodes CASKLAGGDTQYF.